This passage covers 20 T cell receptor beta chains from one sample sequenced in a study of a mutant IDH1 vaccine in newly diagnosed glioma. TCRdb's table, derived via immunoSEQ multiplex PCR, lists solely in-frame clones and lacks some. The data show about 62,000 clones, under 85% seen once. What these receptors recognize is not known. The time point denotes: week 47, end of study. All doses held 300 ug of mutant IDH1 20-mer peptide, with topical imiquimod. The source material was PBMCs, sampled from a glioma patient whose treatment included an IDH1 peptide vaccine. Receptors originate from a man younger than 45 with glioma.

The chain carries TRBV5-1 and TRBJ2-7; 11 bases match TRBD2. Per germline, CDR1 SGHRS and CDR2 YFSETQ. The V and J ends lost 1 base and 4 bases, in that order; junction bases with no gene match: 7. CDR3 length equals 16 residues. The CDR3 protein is CASSLNPGLAVYEQYF. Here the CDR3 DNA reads TGCGCCAGCAGCTTGAATCCGGGACTAGCGGTTTACGAGCAGTACTTC.

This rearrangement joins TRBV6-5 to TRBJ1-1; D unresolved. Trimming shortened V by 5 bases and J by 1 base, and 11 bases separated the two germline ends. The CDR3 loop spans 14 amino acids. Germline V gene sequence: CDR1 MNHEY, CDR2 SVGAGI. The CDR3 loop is CASSRSRENTEAFF. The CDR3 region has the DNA TGTGCCAGCAGTAGGAGCAGAGAGAACACTGAAGCTTTCTTT.

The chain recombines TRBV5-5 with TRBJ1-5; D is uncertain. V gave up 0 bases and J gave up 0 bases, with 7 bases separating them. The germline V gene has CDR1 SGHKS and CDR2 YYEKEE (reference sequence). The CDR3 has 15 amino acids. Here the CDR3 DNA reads TGTGCCAGCAGCTTGGTGGGGAATAGCAATCAGCCCCAGCATTTT. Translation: CASSLVGNSNQPQHF.

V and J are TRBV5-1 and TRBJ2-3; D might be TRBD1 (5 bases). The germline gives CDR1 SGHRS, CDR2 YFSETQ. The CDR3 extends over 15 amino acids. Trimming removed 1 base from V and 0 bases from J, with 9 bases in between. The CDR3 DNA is TGCGCCAGCAGCTTGCTAGGGGCTAGCACAGATACGCAGTATTTT. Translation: CASSLLGASTDTQYF.

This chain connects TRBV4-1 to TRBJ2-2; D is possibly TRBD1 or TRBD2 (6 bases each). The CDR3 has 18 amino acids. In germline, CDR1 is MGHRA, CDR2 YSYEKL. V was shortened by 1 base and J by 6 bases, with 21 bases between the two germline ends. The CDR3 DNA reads TGCGCCAGCAGCCAAGTTGCCGGGGGCAGGGCTGGGGCCGGGGAGCTGTTTTTT. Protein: CASSQVAGGRAGAGELFF.

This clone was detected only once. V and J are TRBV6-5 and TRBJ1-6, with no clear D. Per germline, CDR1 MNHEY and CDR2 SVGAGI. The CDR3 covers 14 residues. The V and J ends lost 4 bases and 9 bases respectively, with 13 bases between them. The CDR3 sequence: CASSFLGSPSPLHF. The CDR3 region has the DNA TGTGCCAGCAGTTTCCTAGGATCTCCTTCACCCCTCCACTTT.

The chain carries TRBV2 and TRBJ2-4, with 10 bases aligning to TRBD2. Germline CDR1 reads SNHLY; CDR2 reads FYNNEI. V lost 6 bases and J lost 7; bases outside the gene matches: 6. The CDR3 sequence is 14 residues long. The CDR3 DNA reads TGTGCCAGCAGACCACATAGCGGGGGGAACATTCAGTACTTC. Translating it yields CASRPHSGGNIQYF.

The CDR3 sequence is CASSQDRTGSKNIQYF. The CDR3 nucleotides read TGCGCCAGCAGCCAAGATCGTACAGGTTCCAAAAACATTCAGTACTTC. V is TRBV4-1 and J is TRBJ2-4, with a tentative D call TRBD1 (5 bases). Deletions cut 0 bases from V and 2 bases from J, with 11 bases between. CDR1 and CDR2 from the germline V gene are MGHRA and YSYEKL. CDR3 length: 16 amino acids.

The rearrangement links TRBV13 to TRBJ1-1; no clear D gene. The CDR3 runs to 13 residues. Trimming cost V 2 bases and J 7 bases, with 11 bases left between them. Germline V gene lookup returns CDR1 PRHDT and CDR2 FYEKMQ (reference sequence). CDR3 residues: CASSLNIDGEAFF. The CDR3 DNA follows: TGTGCCAGCAGCTTAAACATAGACGGTGAAGCTTTCTTT.

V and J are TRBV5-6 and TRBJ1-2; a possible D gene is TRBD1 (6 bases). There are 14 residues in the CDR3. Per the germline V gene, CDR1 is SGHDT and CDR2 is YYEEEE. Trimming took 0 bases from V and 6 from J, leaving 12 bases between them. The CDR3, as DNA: TGTGCCAGCAGCTTGGGAATGGGGGGCAATGGCTACACCTTC. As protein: CASSLGMGGNGYTF.

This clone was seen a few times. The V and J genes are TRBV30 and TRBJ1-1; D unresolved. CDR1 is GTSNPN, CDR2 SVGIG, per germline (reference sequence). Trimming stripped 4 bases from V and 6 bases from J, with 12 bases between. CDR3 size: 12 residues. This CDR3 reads CAWKWTAAEAFF. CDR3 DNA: TGTGCCTGGAAATGGACGGCCGCTGAAGCTTTCTTT.

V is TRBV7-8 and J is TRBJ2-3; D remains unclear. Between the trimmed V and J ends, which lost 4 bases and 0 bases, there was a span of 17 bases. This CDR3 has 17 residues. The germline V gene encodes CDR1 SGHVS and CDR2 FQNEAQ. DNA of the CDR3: TGTGCCAGCAGCTCCAGACTGGATGCGATAAGCACAGATACGCAGTATTTT. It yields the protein CASSSRLDAISTDTQYF.

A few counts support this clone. The chain's CDR3 is CASSEGTGGDQPQHF. DNA for the CDR3: TGTGCCAGCAGCGAAGGGACAGGGGGTGATCAGCCCCAGCATTTT. The genes are TRBV7-9 and TRBJ1-5; TRBD1 agrees at 11 bases. V was clipped by 5 bases and J by 5 bases; unmatched bases: 5. The length of the CDR3 is 15 residues. The germline gives CDR1 SEHNR, CDR2 FQNEAQ (reference sequence).

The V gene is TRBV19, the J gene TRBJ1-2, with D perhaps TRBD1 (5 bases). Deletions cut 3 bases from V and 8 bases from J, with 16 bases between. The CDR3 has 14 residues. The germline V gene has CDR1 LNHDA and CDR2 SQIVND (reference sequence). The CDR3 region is CASSITSGLRGYTF. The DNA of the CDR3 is TGTGCCAGTAGTATCACCTCAGGGTTACGCGGCTACACCTTC.

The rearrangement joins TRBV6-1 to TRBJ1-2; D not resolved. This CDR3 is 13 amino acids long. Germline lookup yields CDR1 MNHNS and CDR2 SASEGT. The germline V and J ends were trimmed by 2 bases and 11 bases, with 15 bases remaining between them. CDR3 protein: CASSEFRTAWYTF. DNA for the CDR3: TGTGCCAGCAGTGAATTCAGGACTGCTTGGTACACCTTC.

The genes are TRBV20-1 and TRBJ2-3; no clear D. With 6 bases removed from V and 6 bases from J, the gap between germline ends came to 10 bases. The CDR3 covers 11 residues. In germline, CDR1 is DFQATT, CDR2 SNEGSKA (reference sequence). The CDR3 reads CSALKRDTQYF. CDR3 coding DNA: TGCAGTGCCCTCAAACGGGATACGCAGTATTTT.

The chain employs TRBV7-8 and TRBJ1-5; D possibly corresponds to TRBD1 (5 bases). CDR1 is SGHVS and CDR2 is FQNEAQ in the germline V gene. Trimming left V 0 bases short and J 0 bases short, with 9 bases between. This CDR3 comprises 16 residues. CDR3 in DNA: TGTGCCAGCAGCTTAGCAGGGGTAGATAGCAATCAGCCCCAGCATTTT. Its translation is CASSLAGVDSNQPQHF.

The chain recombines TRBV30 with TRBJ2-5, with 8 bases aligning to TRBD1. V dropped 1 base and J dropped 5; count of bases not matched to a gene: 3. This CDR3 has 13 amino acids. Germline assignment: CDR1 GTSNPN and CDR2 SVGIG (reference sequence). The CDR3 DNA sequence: TGTGCCTGGAGTGGGACAGGGCCGGAGACCCAGTACTTC. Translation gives CAWSGTGPETQYF.

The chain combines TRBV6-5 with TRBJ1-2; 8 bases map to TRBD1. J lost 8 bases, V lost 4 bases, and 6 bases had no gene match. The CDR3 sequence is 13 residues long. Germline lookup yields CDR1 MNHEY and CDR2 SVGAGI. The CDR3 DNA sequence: TGTGCCAGCAGTTCGACAGGGGAGTGGGGCTACACCTTC. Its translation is CASSSTGEWGYTF.

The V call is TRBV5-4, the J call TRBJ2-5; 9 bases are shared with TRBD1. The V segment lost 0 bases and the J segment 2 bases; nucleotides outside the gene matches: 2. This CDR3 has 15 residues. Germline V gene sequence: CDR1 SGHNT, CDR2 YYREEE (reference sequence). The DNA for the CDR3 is TGTGCCAGCAGCTTGGTGGGACAGGGTCAAGAGACCCAGTACTTC. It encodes CASSLVGQGQETQYF. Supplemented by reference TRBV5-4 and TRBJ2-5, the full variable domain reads ETGVTQSPTHLIKTRGQQVTLRCSSQSGHNTVSWYQQALGQGPQFIFQYYREEENGRGNFPPRFSGLQFPNYSSELNVNALELDDSALYLCASSLVGQGQETQYFGPGTRLLVL.